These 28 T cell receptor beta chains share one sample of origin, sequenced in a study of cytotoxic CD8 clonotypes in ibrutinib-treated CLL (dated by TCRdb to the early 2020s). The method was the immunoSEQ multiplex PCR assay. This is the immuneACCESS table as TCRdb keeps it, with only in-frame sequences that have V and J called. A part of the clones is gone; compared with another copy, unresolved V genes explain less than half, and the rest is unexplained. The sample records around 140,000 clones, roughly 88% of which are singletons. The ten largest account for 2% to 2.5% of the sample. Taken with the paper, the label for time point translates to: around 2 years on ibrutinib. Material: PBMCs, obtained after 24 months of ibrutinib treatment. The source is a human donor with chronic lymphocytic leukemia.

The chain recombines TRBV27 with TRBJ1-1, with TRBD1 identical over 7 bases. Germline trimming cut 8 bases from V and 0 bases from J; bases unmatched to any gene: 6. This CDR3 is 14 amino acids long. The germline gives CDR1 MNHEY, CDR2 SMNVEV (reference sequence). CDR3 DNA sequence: TGTGCCAGCGGACAGGCACGTATGAACACTGAAGCTTTCTTT. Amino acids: CASGQARMNTEAFF.

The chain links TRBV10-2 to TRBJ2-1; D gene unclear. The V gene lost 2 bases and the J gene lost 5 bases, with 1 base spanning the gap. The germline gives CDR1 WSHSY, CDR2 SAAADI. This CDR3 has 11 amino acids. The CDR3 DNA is TGCGCCAGCAGTGAGGACAATGAGCAGTTCTTC. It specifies CASSEDNEQFF.

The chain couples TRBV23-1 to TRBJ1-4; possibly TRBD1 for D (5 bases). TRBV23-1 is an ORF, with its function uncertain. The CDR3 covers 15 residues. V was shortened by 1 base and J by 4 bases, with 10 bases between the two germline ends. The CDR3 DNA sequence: TGCGCCAGCAGTCAATTCAGGGTGAATAATGAAAAACTGTTTTTT. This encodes CASSQFRVNNEKLFF.

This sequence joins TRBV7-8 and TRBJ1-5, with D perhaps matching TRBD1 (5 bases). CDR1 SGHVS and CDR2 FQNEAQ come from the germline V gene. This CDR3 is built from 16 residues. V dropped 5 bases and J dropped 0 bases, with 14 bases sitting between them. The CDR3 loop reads CASSPRLRGSNQPQHF. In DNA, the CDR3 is TGTGCCAGCAGCCCTCGTCTTAGGGGTAGCAATCAGCCCCAGCATTTT.

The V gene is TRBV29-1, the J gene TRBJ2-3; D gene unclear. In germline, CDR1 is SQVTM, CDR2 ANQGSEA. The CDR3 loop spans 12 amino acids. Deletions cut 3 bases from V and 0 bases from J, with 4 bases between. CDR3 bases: TGCAGCGTTGAGGCAAGCACAGATACGCAGTATTTT. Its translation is CSVEASTDTQYF.

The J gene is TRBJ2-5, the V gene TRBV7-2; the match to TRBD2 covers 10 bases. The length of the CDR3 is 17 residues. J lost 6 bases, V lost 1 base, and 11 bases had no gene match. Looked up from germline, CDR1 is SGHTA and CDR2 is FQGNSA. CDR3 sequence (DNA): TGTGCCAGCAGCTTAGGTCTTAGGCTAGCGGGGGCGCAGACCCAGTACTTC. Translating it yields CASSLGLRLAGAQTQYF.

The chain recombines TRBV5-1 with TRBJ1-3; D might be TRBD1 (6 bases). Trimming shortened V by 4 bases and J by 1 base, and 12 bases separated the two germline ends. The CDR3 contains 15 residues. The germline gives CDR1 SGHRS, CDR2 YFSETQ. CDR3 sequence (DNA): TGCGCCAGCAGCCCGGAGGGGGGTTCTGGAAACACCATATATTTT. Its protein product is CASSPEGGSGNTIYF.

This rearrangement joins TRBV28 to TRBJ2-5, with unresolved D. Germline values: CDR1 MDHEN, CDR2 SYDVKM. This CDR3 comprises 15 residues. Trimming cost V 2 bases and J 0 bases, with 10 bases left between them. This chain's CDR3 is CASSLRRWYQETQYF. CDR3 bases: TGTGCCAGCAGTTTAAGGCGGTGGTACCAAGAGACCCAGTACTTC.

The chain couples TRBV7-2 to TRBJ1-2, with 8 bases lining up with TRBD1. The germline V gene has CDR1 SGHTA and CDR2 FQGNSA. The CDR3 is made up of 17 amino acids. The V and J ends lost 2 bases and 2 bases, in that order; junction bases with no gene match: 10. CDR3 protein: CASSLRLGQAMNYGYTF. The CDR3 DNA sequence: TGTGCCAGCAGCTTACGCCTGGGACAGGCGATGAACTATGGCTACACCTTC.

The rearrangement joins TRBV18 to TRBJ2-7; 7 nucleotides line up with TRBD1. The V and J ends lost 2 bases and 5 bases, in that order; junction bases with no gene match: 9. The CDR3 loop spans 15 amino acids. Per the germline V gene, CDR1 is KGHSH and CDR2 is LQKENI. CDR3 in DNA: TGTGCCAGCTCACCAAGTCCAACAGGGGCGCACGAGCAGTACTTC. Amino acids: CASSPSPTGAHEQYF.

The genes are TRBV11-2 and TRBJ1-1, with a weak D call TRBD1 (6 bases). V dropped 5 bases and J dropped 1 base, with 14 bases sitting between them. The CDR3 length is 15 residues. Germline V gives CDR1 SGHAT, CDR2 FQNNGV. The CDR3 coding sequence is TGTGCCAGCAGCCTTAGAGGGGGGCAGAACACTGAAGCTTTCTTT. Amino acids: CASSLRGGQNTEAFF.

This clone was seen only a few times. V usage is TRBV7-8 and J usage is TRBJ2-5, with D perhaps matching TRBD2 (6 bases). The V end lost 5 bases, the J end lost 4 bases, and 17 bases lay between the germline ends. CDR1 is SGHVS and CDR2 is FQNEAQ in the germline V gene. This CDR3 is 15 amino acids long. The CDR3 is CASSPPGTGTETQYF. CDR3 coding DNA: TGTGCCAGCAGCCCACCAGGGACTGGGACAGAGACCCAGTACTTC.

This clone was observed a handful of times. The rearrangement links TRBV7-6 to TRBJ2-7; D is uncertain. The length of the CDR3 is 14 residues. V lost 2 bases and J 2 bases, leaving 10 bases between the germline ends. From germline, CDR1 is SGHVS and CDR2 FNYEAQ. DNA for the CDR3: TGTGCCAGCAGCTTAATCGCGGCCCCCTACGAGCAGTACTTC. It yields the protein CASSLIAAPYEQYF.

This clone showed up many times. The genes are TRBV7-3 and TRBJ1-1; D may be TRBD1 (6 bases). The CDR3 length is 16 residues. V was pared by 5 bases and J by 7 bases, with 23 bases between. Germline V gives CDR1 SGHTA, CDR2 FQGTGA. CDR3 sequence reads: CASSPRGSQTKGEAFF. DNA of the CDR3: TGTGCCAGCAGCCCTAGGGGGTCCCAGACGAAAGGTGAAGCTTTCTTT.

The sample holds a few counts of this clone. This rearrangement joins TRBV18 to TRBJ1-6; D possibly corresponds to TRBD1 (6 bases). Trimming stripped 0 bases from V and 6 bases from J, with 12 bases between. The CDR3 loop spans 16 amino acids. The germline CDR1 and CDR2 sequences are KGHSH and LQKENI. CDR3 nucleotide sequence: TGTGCCAGCTCACCACCGAACAGGGTCCCTAATTCACCCCTCCACTTT. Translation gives CASSPPNRVPNSPLHF.

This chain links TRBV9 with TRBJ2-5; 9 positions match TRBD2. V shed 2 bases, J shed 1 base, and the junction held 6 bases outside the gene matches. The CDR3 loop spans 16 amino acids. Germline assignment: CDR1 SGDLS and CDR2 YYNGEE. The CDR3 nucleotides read TGTGCCAGCAGCGTTGGGCCTAGCGGGACCCAAGAGACCCAGTACTTC. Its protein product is CASSVGPSGTQETQYF.

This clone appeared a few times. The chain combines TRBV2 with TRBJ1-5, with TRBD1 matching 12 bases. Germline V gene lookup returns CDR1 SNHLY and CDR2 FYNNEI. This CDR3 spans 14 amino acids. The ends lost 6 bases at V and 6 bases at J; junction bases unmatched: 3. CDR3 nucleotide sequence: TGTGCCAGCAGGGGACAGGGGGCAGGTCAGCCCCAGCATTTT. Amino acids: CASRGQGAGQPQHF.

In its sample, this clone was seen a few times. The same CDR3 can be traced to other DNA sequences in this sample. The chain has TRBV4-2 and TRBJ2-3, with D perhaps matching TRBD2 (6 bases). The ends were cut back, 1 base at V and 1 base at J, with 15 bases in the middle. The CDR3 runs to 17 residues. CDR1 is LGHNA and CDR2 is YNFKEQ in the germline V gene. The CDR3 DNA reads TGTGCCAGCAGCCAAGGAATTGGGGGGAGAGGCACAGATACGCAGTATTTT. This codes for CASSQGIGGRGTDTQYF.

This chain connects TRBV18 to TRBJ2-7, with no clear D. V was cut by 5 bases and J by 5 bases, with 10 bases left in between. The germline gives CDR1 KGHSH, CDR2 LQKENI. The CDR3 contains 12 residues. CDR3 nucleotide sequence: TGTGCCAGCTCATCGGAGTTGCACGAGCAGTACTTC. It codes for CASSSELHEQYF. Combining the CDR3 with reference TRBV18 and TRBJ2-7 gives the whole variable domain NAGVMQNPRHLVRRRGQEARLRCSPMKGHSHVYWYRQLPEEGLKFMVYLQKENIIDESGMPKERFSAEFPKEGPSILRIQQVVRGDSAAYFCASSSELHEQYFGPGTRLTVT.

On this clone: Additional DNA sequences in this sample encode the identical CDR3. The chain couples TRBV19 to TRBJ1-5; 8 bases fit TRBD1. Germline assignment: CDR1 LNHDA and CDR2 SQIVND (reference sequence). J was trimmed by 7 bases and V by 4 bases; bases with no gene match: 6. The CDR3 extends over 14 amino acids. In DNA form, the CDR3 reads TGTGCCAGTAGTAAGGACAGGGTGGGACAGCCCCAGCATTTT. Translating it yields CASSKDRVGQPQHF.

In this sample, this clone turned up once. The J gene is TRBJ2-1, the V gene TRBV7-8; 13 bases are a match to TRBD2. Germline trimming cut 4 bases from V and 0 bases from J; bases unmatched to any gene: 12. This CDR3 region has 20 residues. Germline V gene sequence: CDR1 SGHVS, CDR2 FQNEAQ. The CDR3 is CASSSVRRTSGSSSYNEQFF. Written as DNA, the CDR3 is TGTGCCAGCAGCTCAGTTAGGCGGACTAGCGGGAGCAGCTCCTACAATGAGCAGTTCTTC.

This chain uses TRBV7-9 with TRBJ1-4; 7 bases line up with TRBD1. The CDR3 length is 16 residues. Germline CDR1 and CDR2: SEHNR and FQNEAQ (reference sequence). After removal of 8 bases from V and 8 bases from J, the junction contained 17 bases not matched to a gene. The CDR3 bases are TGTGCCAGCGGAAGTCAGGGGGGGCTAATTAGAGAAAAACTGTTTTTT. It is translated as CASGSQGGLIREKLFF. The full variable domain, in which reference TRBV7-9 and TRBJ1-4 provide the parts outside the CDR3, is DTGVSQNPRHKITKRGQNVTFRCDPISEHNRLYWYRQTLGQGPEFLTYFQNEAQLEKSRLLSDRFSAERPKGSFSTLEIQRTEQGDSAMYLCASGSQGGLIREKLFFGSGTQLSVL.

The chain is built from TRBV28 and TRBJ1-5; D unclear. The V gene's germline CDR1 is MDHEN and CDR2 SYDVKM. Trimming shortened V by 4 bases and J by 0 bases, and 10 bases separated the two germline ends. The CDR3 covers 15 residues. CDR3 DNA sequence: TGTGCCAGCAGTTCCCGCGGGATTAGCAATCAGCCCCAGCATTTT. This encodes CASSSRGISNQPQHF.

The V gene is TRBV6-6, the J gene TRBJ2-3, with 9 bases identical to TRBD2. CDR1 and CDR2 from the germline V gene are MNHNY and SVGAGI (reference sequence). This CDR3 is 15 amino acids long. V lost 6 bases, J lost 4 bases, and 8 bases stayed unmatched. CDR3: CASSRPSGVPDTQYF. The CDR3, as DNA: TGTGCCAGCAGCCGACCTAGCGGGGTACCAGATACGCAGTATTTT.

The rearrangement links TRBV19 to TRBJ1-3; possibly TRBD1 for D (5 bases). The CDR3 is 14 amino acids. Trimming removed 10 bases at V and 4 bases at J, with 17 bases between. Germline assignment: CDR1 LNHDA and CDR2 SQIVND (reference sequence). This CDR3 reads CATGGDNTGNTIYF. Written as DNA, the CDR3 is TGTGCCACCGGGGGGGATAATACAGGAAACACCATATATTTT.

In DNA form, the CDR3 reads TGTGCCAGCACCACAAGCCCGGGGGGCGGCGGGATAGGCTACACCTTC. It codes for CASTTSPGGGGIGYTF. The chain recombines TRBV28 with TRBJ1-2; possible D gene TRBD1, 6 bases. The germline V gene encodes CDR1 MDHEN and CDR2 SYDVKM. With 7 bases removed from V and 8 bases from J, the gap between germline ends came to 26 bases. The length of the CDR3 is 16 residues.

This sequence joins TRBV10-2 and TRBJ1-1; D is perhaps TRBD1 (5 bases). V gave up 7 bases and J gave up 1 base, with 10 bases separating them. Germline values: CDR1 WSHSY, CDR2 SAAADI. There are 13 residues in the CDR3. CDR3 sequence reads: CASKGPQNTEAFF. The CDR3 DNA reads TGCGCCAGCAAGGGGCCCCAGAACACTGAAGCTTTCTTT.

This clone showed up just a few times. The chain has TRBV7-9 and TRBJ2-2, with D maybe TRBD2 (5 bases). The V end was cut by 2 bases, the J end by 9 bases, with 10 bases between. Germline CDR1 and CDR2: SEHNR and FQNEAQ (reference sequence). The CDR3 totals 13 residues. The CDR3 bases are TGTGCCAGCAGCTTAAAAATGGACTGGGAGCTGTTTTTT. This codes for CASSLKMDWELFF.